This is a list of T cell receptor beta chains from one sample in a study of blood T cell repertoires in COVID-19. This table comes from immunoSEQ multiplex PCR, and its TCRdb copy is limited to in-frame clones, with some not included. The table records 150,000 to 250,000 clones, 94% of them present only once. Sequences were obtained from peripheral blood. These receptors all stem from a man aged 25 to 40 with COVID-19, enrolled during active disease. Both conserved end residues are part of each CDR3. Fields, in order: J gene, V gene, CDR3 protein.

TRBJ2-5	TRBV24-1	CATSDGAGGPQETQYF
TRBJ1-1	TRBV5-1	CASSLTQNTEAFF
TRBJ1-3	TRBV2	CASSLTQGKGNTIYF
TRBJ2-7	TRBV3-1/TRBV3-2	CASSPETVYEQYF
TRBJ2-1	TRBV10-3	CAISESTAWEQFF
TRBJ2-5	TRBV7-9	CASSRRQGEETQYF
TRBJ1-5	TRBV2	CASSEEGDRNQPQHF
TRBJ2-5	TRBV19	CASSISGGSETQYF
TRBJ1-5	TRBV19	CASSKGQGSNQPQHF
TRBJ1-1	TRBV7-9	CASSFMGGDTEAFF
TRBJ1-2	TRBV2	CASSLLGQGVAGYTF
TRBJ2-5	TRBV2	CASRATSGDWETQYF
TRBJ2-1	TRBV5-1	CASSLGGGPLYNEQFF
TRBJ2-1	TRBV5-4	CASSGQLAGGEQFF
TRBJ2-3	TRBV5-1	CASSLLIAGATSTDTQYF
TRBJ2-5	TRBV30	CAWSPPGQRWWETQYF
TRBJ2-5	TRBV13	CASSLGQSPQETQYF
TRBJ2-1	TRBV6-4	CASSSLGQGGDEQFF
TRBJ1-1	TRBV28	CASSLPQGPDTEAFF
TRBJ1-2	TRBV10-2	CASSEQGNYGYTF
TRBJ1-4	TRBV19	CASSISLRPGEKLFF
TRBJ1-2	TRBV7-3	CASSFGTGYGYTF
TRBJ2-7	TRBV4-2	CASSQNGPYDSRQYF
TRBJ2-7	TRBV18	CASSPGQGRYEQYF
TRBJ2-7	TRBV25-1	CASSLSGQGYEQYF
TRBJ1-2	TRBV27	CASSGAGQNYGYTF
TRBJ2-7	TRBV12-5	CASGLGSPSYEQYF
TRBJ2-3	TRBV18	CASSPPRRGGTSYTDTQYF
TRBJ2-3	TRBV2	CASSPLAGGPDTQYF
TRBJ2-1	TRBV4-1	CASTLEGTSGYNEQFF
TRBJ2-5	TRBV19	CASSSSGAPTAQYF
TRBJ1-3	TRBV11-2	CASSSLYRAHSGNTIYF
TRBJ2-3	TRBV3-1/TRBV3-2	CASSQVAPGLYTDTQYF
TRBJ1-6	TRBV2	CASSSKRQGAISYNSPLHF
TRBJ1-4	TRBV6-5	CASRRTGDSEKLFF
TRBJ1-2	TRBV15	CATSRGGAEGYGYTF
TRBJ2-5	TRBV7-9	CASSSRDRVVGETQYF
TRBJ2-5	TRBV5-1	CASSLPASGETQYF
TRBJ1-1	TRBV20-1	CSAGRNTEAFF
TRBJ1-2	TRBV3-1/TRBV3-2	CASSQGGSNYGYTF
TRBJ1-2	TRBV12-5	CASGSLPTSYGYTF
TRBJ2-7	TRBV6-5	CASSTSGARNGQYF